A single sample is the source of the 11 T cell receptor beta chains below, sequenced in a study of Ad26.COV2.S vaccination and SARS-CoV-2 variants. Method: immunoSEQ multiplex PCR; TCRdb's copy keeps in-frame clones and lacks some. The data contain some 350,000 clones, 92% of them singletons. The material sequenced was peripheral blood, taken after recovery from COVID-19. The origin of the receptors is a human donor who had recovered from COVID-19.

This clone has more than one count but fewer than ten. A far larger clone is just one base off, so this is likely a read error. This chain uses TRBV7-9 with TRBJ1-1; D not resolved. V was shortened by 5 bases and J by 1 base, with 5 bases between the two germline ends. Per the germline V gene, CDR1 is SEHNR and CDR2 is FQNEAQ (reference sequence). The CDR3 runs to 12 residues. The CDR3, as DNA: TGTGCCAGCAGCCACCCGAACACTGAAGCTTTCTTT. Translating gives CASSHPNTEAFF.

The rearrangement uses TRBV4-1 and TRBJ1-4; no clear D gene. V was shortened by 3 bases and J by 13 bases, with 15 bases between the two germline ends. The CDR3 extends over 13 amino acids. CDR1 MGHRA and CDR2 YSYEKL come from the germline V gene. The CDR3 DNA is TGCGCCAGCAGCCACCCCGGCCGAGCTGGACTGTTTTTT. It translates to CASSHPGRAGLFF.

The chain employs TRBV6-4 and TRBJ2-3; possible D gene TRBD1, 6 bases. V was clipped by 3 bases and J by 10 bases, with 14 bases between them. Germline lookup yields CDR1 MRHNA and CDR2 SNTAGT. The CDR3 consists of 13 residues. The CDR3 loop is CASSEMATGAQYF. The CDR3 coding sequence is TGTGCCAGCAGTGAAATGGCGACAGGCGCGCAGTATTTT.

This chain uses TRBV9 with TRBJ2-7; D ambiguous. Germline lookup yields CDR1 SGDLS and CDR2 YYNGEE. The germline V and J ends were trimmed by 9 bases and 9 bases, with 16 bases remaining between them. CDR3 length equals 11 residues. CDR3 sequence reads: CATPPYPGQYF. CDR3 sequence (DNA): TGTGCCACCCCGCCCTATCCCGGGCAGTACTTC. The full variable domain, completed using reference TRBV9 and TRBJ2-7, is DSGVTQTPKHLITATGQRVTLRCSPRSGDLSVYWYQQSLDQGLQFLIQYYNGEERAKGNILERFSAQQFPDLHSELNLSSLELGDSALYFCATPPYPGQYFGPGTRLTVT.

V usage is TRBV5-1 and J usage is TRBJ1-1; tentatively, D is TRBD1 (5 bases). Trimming took 4 bases from V and 9 from J, leaving 10 bases between them. This CDR3 has 11 residues. Germline V gives CDR1 SGHRS, CDR2 YFSETQ. The CDR3 loop is CASSGATQAFF. Here the CDR3 DNA reads TGCGCCAGCAGCGGGGCGACCCAAGCTTTCTTT.

The chain uses TRBV7-8 and TRBJ1-2; the D gene is possibly TRBD1 (6 bases). Germline CDR1 is SGHVS and CDR2 is FQNEAQ. The germline V and J ends were trimmed by 3 bases and 8 bases, with 13 bases remaining between them. The CDR3 loop spans 13 amino acids. The chain's CDR3 is CASSFRGGGGYTF. The CDR3 nucleotides read TGTGCCAGCAGCTTCCGAGGGGGGGGAGGCTACACCTTC.

CDR3 coding DNA: TGTGCCAGCAGTCTCCAGGGACTAGTGGGATATACGCAGTATTTT. Residues: CASSLQGLVGYTQYF. This chain links TRBV28 with TRBJ2-3; 8 bases align to TRBD2. Germline lookup yields CDR1 MDHEN and CDR2 SYDVKM. V dropped 5 bases and J dropped 7; count of bases not matched to a gene: 11. This CDR3 has 15 amino acids.

The genes are TRBV4-2 and TRBJ2-2; D remains unclear. Trimming pared 0 bases from V and 4 bases from J, leaving 3 bases between. The CDR3 is 13 residues long. Germline V gives CDR1 LGHNA, CDR2 YNFKEQ. CDR3 protein: CASSQESTGELFF. DNA of the CDR3: TGTGCCAGCAGCCAAGAAAGCACCGGGGAGCTGTTTTTT.

A single count supports this clone. The CDR3 sequence is CASRASGGQETQYF. The CDR3 bases are TGTGCCAGCAGAGCCAGCGGGGGACAAGAGACCCAGTACTTC. The V call is TRBV6-5, the J call TRBJ2-5, with 8 positions matching TRBD2. The germline gives CDR1 MNHEY, CDR2 SVGAGI. V shed 6 bases and J 2 bases; nucleotides not matched to a gene: 5. CDR3 length equals 14 residues.

The chain has TRBV5-6 and TRBJ1-2; D might be TRBD1 (5 bases). The V end lost 4 bases, the J end lost 14 bases, and 18 bases lay between the germline ends. The CDR3 is made up of 12 amino acids. The V gene's germline CDR1 is SGHDT and CDR2 YYEEEE. CDR3 residues: CASSMGTGPGTF. The CDR3 DNA is TGTGCCAGCAGCATGGGGACGGGGCCTGGGACCTTC.

This clone was observed a handful of times. The chain joins TRBV5-6 to TRBJ1-2; 9 bases are a match to TRBD1. The CDR3 has 12 amino acids. Per the germline V gene, CDR1 is SGHDT and CDR2 is YYEEEE. The trim removed 4 bases at V and 7 bases at J, leaving 2 bases unmatched. The chain's CDR3 is CASSPDRGGYTF. In DNA form, the CDR3 reads TGTGCCAGCAGCCCGGACAGGGGTGGCTACACCTTC.